These 18 T cell receptor beta chains were sequenced from one sample in a study of TIL therapy for anti-PD-1-resistant metastatic lung cancer. The time point: pre-treatment sample, taken before nivolumab and TIL therapy. This was the immunoSEQ v3 assay. Sequenced by immunoSEQ multiplex PCR; TCRdb stores in-frame clones only, minus some. The data contain more than 45,000 clones, about nine tenths of them seen just once; the ten biggest clones take up about 2.5%. The specimen was blood, collected at baseline. These TCRs come from a person aged 25-85 years with non-small cell lung cancer.

The V and J genes are TRBV7-2 and TRBJ2-5; 14 nucleotides align to TRBD2. Germline CDR1 is SGHTA and CDR2 is FQGNSA. Trimming took 5 bases from V and 5 from J; bases not matched to a gene: 10. The CDR3 totals 17 residues. The CDR3: CASSPLGLAGVGETQYF. The CDR3 nucleotides read TGTGCCAGCAGCCCCCTGGGACTAGCGGGAGTGGGGGAGACCCAGTACTTC.

The chain carries TRBV7-8 and TRBJ2-3, with a weak D call TRBD1 (6 bases). This CDR3 contains 14 residues. From germline, CDR1 is SGHVS and CDR2 FQNEAQ. V lost 0 bases and J 6 bases, leaving 10 bases between the germline ends. The CDR3 region is CASSLARQGDTQYF. The DNA for the CDR3 is TGTGCCAGCAGCTTAGCCCGCCAGGGGGATACGCAGTATTTT.

The gene calls are TRBV28 and TRBJ2-1; D unclear. Germline V gene data show CDR1 as MDHEN and CDR2 as SYDVKM. The V end was cut by 1 base, the J end by 6 bases, with 16 bases between. This CDR3 has 16 amino acids. The CDR3 nucleotides read TGTGCCAGCAGTTTATCCTTACTATTCCGGGCCAATGAGCAGTTCTTC. Residues: CASSLSLLFRANEQFF.

With regard to this clone: Other DNA sequences from this sample encode an identical CDR3 as well. This chain connects TRBV28 to TRBJ1-1, with TRBD1 as a possible D gene (5 bases). Trimming took 5 bases from V and 5 from J, leaving 18 bases between them. The CDR3 spans 15 residues. Germline V gene sequence: CDR1 MDHEN, CDR2 SYDVKM. The CDR3 DNA sequence: TGTGCCAGCAGTAAACTAGGGGCGGCCGGTACTGAAGCTTTCTTT. Its translation: CASSKLGAAGTEAFF.

The J gene is TRBJ1-5, the V gene TRBV2; possible D gene TRBD1, 6 bases. Germline V gene lookup returns CDR1 SNHLY and CDR2 FYNNEI. This CDR3 contains 12 residues. Trimming took off 6 bases at V and 5 bases at J, with 8 bases between the two ends. This CDR3 is CASRDSHQPQHF. The CDR3 DNA is TGTGCCAGCAGGGACAGTCATCAGCCCCAGCATTTT.

This clone was detected a few times. This chain connects TRBV5-1 to TRBJ2-2; tentatively, D is TRBD2 (6 bases). The CDR3 is made up of 14 amino acids. V lost 6 bases and J 2 bases, leaving 11 bases between the germline ends. From germline, CDR1 is SGHRS and CDR2 YFSETQ. This chain's CDR3 is CASTGEANTGELFF. Here the CDR3 DNA reads TGCGCCAGCACGGGGGAGGCCAACACCGGGGAGCTGTTTTTT.

The chain has TRBV30 and TRBJ2-3; D perhaps matches TRBD2 (6 bases). Germline lookup yields CDR1 GTSNPN and CDR2 SVGIG (reference sequence). This CDR3 is built from 15 residues. Between the trimmed V and J ends, which lost 1 base and 1 base, there was a span of 12 bases. In DNA, the CDR3 is TGTGCCTGGAGTGGTTTTGCGGGACGCACAGATACGCAGTATTTT. Translating it yields CAWSGFAGRTDTQYF.

The chain employs TRBV6-2 or TRBV6-3 and TRBJ1-2; unclear D gene. The CDR3 length is 12 residues. CDR1 MNHEY and CDR2 SVGEGT come from the germline V gene. V shed 2 bases and J shed 8 bases, with 9 bases lying between them. CDR3 amino acids: CASSYDSGGYTF. As DNA, the CDR3 is TGTGCCAGCAGTTACGATTCGGGGGGCTACACCTTC.

This clone was detected only a few times. The gene calls are TRBV7-2 and TRBJ2-2; D is possibly TRBD2 (6 bases). The germline V gene has CDR1 SGHTA and CDR2 FQGNSA. The CDR3 extends over 16 amino acids. V was trimmed by 5 bases and J by 5 bases, leaving 18 bases between them. CDR3 DNA: TGTGCCAGCAGCCCCCGAGGAGGGGCGCTTACCGGGGAGCTGTTTTTT. This translates into CASSPRGGALTGELFF.

As DNA, the CDR3 is TGTGCCAGAAGCTTGCCAGGGGGCTCATCCTACGAGCAGTACTTC. Translation: CARSLPGGSSYEQYF. The rearrangement links TRBV5-3 to TRBJ2-7; TRBD1 aligns across 8 bases. TRBV5-3 is assigned to the ORF class and has an uncertain function. This CDR3 region has 15 residues. Germline trimming cut 1 base from V and 1 base from J; bases unmatched to any gene: 4.

The chain joins TRBV19 to TRBJ1-1; possibly TRBD1 for D (6 bases). Germline assignment: CDR1 LNHDA and CDR2 SQIVND (reference sequence). Trimming cost V 3 bases and J 1 base, with 9 bases left between them. The CDR3 has 14 residues. This CDR3 is CASSMGQSNTEAFF. The DNA for the CDR3 is TGTGCCAGTAGTATGGGACAATCGAACACTGAAGCTTTCTTT.

V usage is TRBV19 and J usage is TRBJ1-5, with D unclear. The germline V gene has CDR1 LNHDA and CDR2 SQIVND (reference sequence). V was cut by 1 base and J by 3 bases, with 10 bases left in between. The CDR3 runs to 15 residues. The CDR3 sequence: CASSIGVQINQPQHF. In DNA form, the CDR3 reads TGTGCCAGTAGTATAGGGGTACAGATCAATCAGCCCCAGCATTTT.

The V call is TRBV24-1, the J call TRBJ1-3, with a tentative D call TRBD1 (5 bases). The CDR3 spans 13 residues. CDR1 and CDR2 from the germline V gene are KGHDR and SFDVKD. V lost 9 bases to trimming and J lost 0 bases, with 8 bases between them. The CDR3 loop is CATSRGSGNTIYF. In DNA form, the CDR3 reads TGTGCCACCTCGAGGGGCTCTGGAAACACCATATATTTT.

This clone was picked up a small number of times. The rearrangement uses TRBV11-2 and TRBJ2-7; D unresolved. The CDR3 is made up of 14 amino acids. Germline values: CDR1 SGHAT, CDR2 FQNNGV. V was trimmed by 3 bases and J by 0 bases, leaving 9 bases between them. In DNA form, the CDR3 reads TGTGCCAGCAGCTTTGGAGCCAGCTCCTACGAGCAGTACTTC. This sequence encodes CASSFGASSYEQYF.

The CDR3 DNA reads as TGCGCCAGGCTACTTTACAGGGGGCGTTTGTTGGGTGAAGCTTTCTTT. Its protein product is CARLLYRGRLLGEAFF. The rearrangement links TRBV10-2 to TRBJ1-1, with TRBD1 matching 9 bases. The CDR3 runs 16 residues. Trimming cost V 9 bases and J 7 bases; bases outside gene matches: 18. Germline CDR1 WSHSY, CDR2 SAAADI.

The genes are TRBV7-2 and TRBJ2-3, with D unclear. V lost 3 bases to trimming and J lost 1 base, with 14 bases between them. The CDR3 length is 16 residues. Germline CDR1 and CDR2: SGHTA and FQGNSA. CDR3 protein: CASSFYSSGGTDTQYF. DNA for the CDR3: TGTGCCAGCAGCTTTTACAGTTCTGGGGGCACAGATACGCAGTATTTT.

The rearrangement links TRBV7-9 to TRBJ2-2; 8 positions agree with TRBD1. This CDR3 region has 14 residues. The germline gives CDR1 SEHNR, CDR2 FQNEAQ (reference sequence). V lost 5 bases to trimming and J lost 5 bases; unmatched junction nucleotides: 4. CDR3 sequence: CASSPRTGTGELFF. CDR3 nucleotides: TGTGCCAGCAGCCCACGGACAGGGACCGGGGAGCTGTTTTTT.

V gene TRBV10-3 combines with J gene TRBJ2-3; D is perhaps TRBD2 (6 bases). Germline V gene sequence: CDR1 ENHRY, CDR2 SYGVKD. The CDR3 spans 16 residues. The V and J ends lost 3 bases and 0 bases respectively, with 13 bases between them. As DNA, the CDR3 is TGTGCCATCAGTGACTCTCTAGCGAGAAGCACAGATACGCAGTATTTT. Translated, it gives CAISDSLARSTDTQYF.